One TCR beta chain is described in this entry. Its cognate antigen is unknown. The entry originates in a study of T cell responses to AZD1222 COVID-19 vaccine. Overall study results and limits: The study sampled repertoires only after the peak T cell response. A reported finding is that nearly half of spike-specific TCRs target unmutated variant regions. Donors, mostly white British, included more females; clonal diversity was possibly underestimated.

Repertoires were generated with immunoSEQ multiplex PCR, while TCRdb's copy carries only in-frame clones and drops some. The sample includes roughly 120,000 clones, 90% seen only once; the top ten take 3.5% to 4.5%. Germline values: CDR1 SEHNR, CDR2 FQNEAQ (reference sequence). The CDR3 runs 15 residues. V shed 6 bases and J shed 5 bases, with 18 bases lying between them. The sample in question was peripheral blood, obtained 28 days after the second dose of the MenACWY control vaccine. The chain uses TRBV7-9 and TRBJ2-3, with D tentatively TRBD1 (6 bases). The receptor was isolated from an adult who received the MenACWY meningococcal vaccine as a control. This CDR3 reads CASRPVGAQKDTQYF. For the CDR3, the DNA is TGTGCCAGCAGACCGGTGGGGGCGCAGAAAGATACGCAGTATTTT. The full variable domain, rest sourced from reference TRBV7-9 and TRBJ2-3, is DTGVSQNPRHKITKRGQNVTFRCDPISEHNRLYWYRQTLGQGPEFLTYFQNEAQLEKSRLLSDRFSAERPKGSFSTLEIQRTEQGDSAMYLCASRPVGAQKDTQYFGPGTRLTVL.